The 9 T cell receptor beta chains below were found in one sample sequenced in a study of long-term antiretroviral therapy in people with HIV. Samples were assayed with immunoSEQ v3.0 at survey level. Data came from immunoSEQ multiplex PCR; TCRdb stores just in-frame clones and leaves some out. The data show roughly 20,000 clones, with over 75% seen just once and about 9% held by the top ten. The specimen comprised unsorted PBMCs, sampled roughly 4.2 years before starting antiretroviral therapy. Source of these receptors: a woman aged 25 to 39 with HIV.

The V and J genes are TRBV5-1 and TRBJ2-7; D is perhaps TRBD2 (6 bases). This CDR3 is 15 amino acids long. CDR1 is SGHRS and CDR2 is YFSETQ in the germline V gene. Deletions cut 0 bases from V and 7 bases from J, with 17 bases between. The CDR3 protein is CASSLGGDRTGEQYF. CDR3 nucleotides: TGCGCCAGCAGCTTGGGGGGGGACCGCACCGGGGAGCAGTACTTC. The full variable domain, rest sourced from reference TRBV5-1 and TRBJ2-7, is KAGVTQTPRYLIKTRGQQVTLSCSPISGHRSVSWYQQTPGQGLQFLFEYFSETQRNKGNFPGRFSGRQFSNSRSEMNVSTLELGDSALYLCASSLGGDRTGEQYFGPGTRLTVT.

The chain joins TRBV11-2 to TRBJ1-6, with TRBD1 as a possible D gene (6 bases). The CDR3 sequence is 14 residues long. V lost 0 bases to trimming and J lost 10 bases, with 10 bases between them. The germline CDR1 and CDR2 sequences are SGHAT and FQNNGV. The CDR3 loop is CASSLDPGVSPLHF. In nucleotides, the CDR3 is TGTGCCAGCAGCTTAGATCCAGGGGTATCACCCCTCCACTTT.

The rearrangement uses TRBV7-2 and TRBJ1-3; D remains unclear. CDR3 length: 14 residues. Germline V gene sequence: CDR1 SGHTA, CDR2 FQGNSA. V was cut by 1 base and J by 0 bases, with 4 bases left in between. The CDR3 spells CASSLVGSGNTIYF. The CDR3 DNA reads TGTGCCAGCAGCTTAGTCGGCTCTGGAAACACCATATATTTT.

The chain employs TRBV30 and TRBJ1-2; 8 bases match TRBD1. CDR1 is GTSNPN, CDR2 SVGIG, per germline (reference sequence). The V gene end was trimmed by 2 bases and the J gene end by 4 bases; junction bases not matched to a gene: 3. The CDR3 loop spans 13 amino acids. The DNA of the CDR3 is TGTGCCTGGAGTACAGGGGGAGCCTATGGCTACACCTTC. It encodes CAWSTGGAYGYTF. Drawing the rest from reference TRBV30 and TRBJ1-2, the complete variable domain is SQTIHQWPATLVQPVGSPLSLECTVEGTSNPNLYWYRQAAGRGLQLLFYSVGIGQISSEVPQNLSASRPQDRQFILSSKKLLLSDSGFYLCAWSTGGAYGYTFGSGTRLTVV.

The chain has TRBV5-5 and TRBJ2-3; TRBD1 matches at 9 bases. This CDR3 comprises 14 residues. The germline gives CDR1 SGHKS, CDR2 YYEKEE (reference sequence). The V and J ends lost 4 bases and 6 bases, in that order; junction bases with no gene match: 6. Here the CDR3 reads CASSPDRGLDTQYF. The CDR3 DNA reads TGTGCCAGCAGCCCGGACAGGGGTTTGGATACGCAGTATTTT.

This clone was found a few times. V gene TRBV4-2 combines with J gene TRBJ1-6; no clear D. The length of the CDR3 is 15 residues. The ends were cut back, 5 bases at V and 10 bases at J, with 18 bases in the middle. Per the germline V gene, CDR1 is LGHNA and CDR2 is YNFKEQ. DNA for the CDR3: TGTGCCAGCAGCGCCCTGGTTGGAGCTACCTCACCCCTCCACTTT. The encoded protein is CASSALVGATSPLHF.

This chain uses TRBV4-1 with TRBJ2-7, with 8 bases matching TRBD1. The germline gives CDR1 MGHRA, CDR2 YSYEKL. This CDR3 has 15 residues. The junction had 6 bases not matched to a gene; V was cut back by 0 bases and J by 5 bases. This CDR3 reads CASSQERDRTNEQYF. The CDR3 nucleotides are TGCGCCAGCAGCCAAGAAAGGGACAGGACGAACGAGCAGTACTTC.

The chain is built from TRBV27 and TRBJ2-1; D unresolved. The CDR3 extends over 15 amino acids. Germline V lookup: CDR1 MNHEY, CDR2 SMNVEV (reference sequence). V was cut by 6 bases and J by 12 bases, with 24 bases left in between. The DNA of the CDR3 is TGTGCCAGCAGATCGCCCTCGGGTGGGAAACGGTGGCAGTTCTTC. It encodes CASRSPSGGKRWQFF.

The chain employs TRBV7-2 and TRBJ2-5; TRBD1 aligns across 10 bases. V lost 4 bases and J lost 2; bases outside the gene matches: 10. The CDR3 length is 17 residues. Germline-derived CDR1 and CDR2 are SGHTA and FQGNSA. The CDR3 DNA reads TGTGCCAGCAGCTACGGGTTAGGGGACAGGGGACAAGAGACCCAGTACTTC. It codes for CASSYGLGDRGQETQYF.